These T cell receptor beta chains were read from a single sample in a study of blood T cell repertoires in COVID-19. Profiled with immunoSEQ multiplex PCR; TCRdb holds only in-frame clones, not every one. The repertoire holds around 280,000 clones, with around nine tenths as singletons. The sample was PBMCs or T cells enriched from blood (not recorded which). Receptor source: a woman aged 40 to 50 who had recovered from COVID-19. The CDR3 runs from the conserved cysteine through the conserved F or W. Fields, in order: J gene, clone size, V gene, D gene, CDR3 DNA, CDR3 protein. The D gene is left open where the match is weak. A clone size is listed for some rows: how often the clone was seen (once, few, many), or a class if it is expanded.

TRBJ2-1,few,TRBV7-3,TRBD2,TGTGCCAGCAGCCAAGCGGGAGGGCTCAATGAGCAGTTCTTC,CASSQAGGLNEQFF
TRBJ2-7,-,TRBV4-1,TRBD1,TGCGCCAGCAGCCATCTTGGGACAGGGTTTTCCTACGAGCAGTACTTC,CASSHLGTGFSYEQYF
TRBJ2-1,-,TRBV7-9,TRBD1,TGTGCCAGCAGTCAGGGGGTAAATGAGCAGTTCTTC,CASSQGVNEQFF
TRBJ2-2,-,TRBV11-3,TRBD1,TGTGCCAGCAGCCCCGGGACAGGGACCGGGGAGCTGTTTTTT,CASSPGTGTGELFF
TRBJ1-1,-,TRBV18,TRBD1,TGTGCCAGCTCACCTTGGCAGGGGGGTACTGAAGCTTTCTTT,CASSPWQGGTEAFF
TRBJ2-1,-,TRBV7-9,TRBD2,TGTGCCAGCAGCTTACCAGGGCTAGCGGGGTACAATGAGCAGTTCTTC,CASSLPGLAGYNEQFF
TRBJ2-3,-,TRBV7-2,-,TGTGCCAGCAGCTTCATCCTACGCGGAGATACGCAGTATTTT,CASSFILRGDTQYF
TRBJ2-1,-,TRBV15,TRBD2,TGTGCCACCAGCAGAACCGGGACTAGAACCTATGAGCAGTTCTTC,CATSRTGTRTYEQFF
TRBJ2-7,-,TRBV18,-,TGTGCCAGCTCACCACGCCAGGGCAACTCCTACGAGCAGTACTTC,CASSPRQGNSYEQYF
TRBJ2-5,-,TRBV2,TRBD1,TGTGCCAGCCGGGGGACAGGGGGCTTTGGAGAGACCCAGTACTTC,CASRGTGGFGETQYF
TRBJ2-5,-,TRBV13,TRBD2,TGTGCCAGCAGCCCTAGCGGGAGGGCTGGGACCCAGTACTTC,CASSPSGRAGTQYF
TRBJ1-2,-,TRBV5-8,TRBD1,TGTGCCAGCAGCGGACCGGGACAGGGGGAAGATGGCTACACCTTC,CASSGPGQGEDGYTF
TRBJ2-5,-,TRBV5-4,TRBD2,TGTGCCAGCAGCTTGGTAGGACTAGCGGCAGAGACCCAGTACTTC,CASSLVGLAAETQYF
TRBJ2-3,few,TRBV7-3,TRBD2,TGTGCCAGCAGCTTAAACCCGGTTGGGCGGGAGGGCACAGATACGCAGTATTTT,CASSLNPVGREGTDTQYF
TRBJ2-1,-,TRBV10-3,TRBD2,TGTGCCATCAGTGAGGGTACTAGCGGGAGCAGTGAGCAGTTCTTC,CAISEGTSGSSEQFF
TRBJ2-1,once,TRBV7-3,TRBD1,TGTGCCAGCAGCCCCCCTGGGGACAGGAGCGGAAATGAGCAGTTCTTC,CASSPPGDRSGNEQFF
TRBJ1-3,-,TRBV7-2,-,TGTGCCAGCAGCCTGATTCGGGACACCATATATTTT,CASSLIRDTIYF
TRBJ2-3,-,TRBV11-3,-,TGTGCCAGCAGCCACGGAGGGGACACAGATACGCAGTATTTT,CASSHGGDTDTQYF
TRBJ2-1,once,TRBV6-5,TRBD2,TGTGCCAGCAGTTCATTAGCGGGAATCAATGAGCAGTTCTTC,CASSSLAGINEQFF
TRBJ2-1,-,TRBV7-9,-,TGTGCCAGCAGCTTTAGGAGATCGGGGTTCAGTGAGCAGTTCTTC,CASSFRRSGFSEQFF
TRBJ1-4,-,TRBV28,-,-,CASSLFGPGQREKLFF
TRBJ2-2,-,TRBV7-2,-,TGTGCCAGCATCCAACAGGGTCACACCGGGGAGCTGTTTTTT,CASIQQGHTGELFF
TRBJ1-4,-,TRBV7-9,TRBD1,TGTGCCAGCAGCTTCTCCAGGGGGCGAATGCGGGAAAAACTGTTTTTT,CASSFSRGRMREKLFF
TRBJ2-1,many,TRBV28,-,TGTGCCAGCAGGAGGGACTCCGCCCTCTCTGAGCAGTTCTTC,CASRRDSALSEQFF
TRBJ1-1,-,TRBV19,TRBD1,TGTGCCAGTAGTATCACAGGGGTGAACACTGAAGCTTTCTTT,CASSITGVNTEAFF
TRBJ1-4,-,TRBV3-1/TRBV3-2,TRBD1,TGTGCCAGCAGCAGTAGATCAGGGGGCTCATATGAAAAACTGTTTTTT,CASSSRSGGSYEKLFF
TRBJ1-1,-,TRBV5-5,-,TGTGCCAGCAAATCCCCGGGGACTGAAGCTTTCTTT,CASKSPGTEAFF
TRBJ1-2,-,TRBV5-1,-,TGCGCCAGCAGCCCCCTGGGCCAGTATGGCTACACCTTC,CASSPLGQYGYTF
TRBJ1-4,-,TRBV18,TRBD1,TGTGCCAGCTCACGACTAACGCAGGGGGCGACTAATGAAAAACTGTTTTTT,CASSRLTQGATNEKLFF
TRBJ2-7,few,TRBV6-4,TRBD2,TGTGCCAGCAGTGATAGACTAGCGGAAGGTCCCTCCTACGAGCAGTACTTC,CASSDRLAEGPSYEQYF
TRBJ1-2,-,TRBV11-2,TRBD1,TGTGCCAGCAGCTTAGTATCCCCCCCCCGACAGGGGAGGAACTATGGCTACACCTTC,CASSLVSPPRQGRNYGYTF
TRBJ1-2,-,TRBV28,TRBD1,TGTGCCGTATACAGGGGAGGAGGCTACACCTTC,CAVYRGGGYTF
TRBJ2-1,-,TRBV7-2,TRBD2,TGTGCCAGCAGCCCCTCTAGCGGGAGTTGGTATGAGCAGTTCTTC,CASSPSSGSWYEQFF
TRBJ1-1,-,TRBV7-2,-,TGTGCCAGCAGCTTAGGATGGGCGGGCACTGAAGCTTTCTTT,CASSLGWAGTEAFF
TRBJ1-6,few,TRBV3-1/TRBV3-2,-,TGTGCCAGCAGCCGGACACACCAAACCAATTCACCCCTCCACTTT,CASSRTHQTNSPLHF
TRBJ2-7,-,TRBV6-2/TRBV6-3,TRBD2,TGTGCCAGCAGTTCACTAGCGGGAACCTACGAGCAGTACTTC,CASSSLAGTYEQYF
TRBJ2-7,-,TRBV5-1,-,TGCGCCAGCAGCCTCGGGTCCGTCCCCTCCTACGAGCAGTACTTC,CASSLGSVPSYEQYF
TRBJ2-3,once,TRBV7-2,TRBD2,TGTGCCAGCAGCTTAGTAACTAGCGGGGGAGATACGCAGTATTTT,CASSLVTSGGDTQYF
TRBJ2-1,-,TRBV24-1,-,TGTGCCACCAGTCAGGGGCCGAACAATGAGCAGTTCTTC,CATSQGPNNEQFF
TRBJ2-1,-,TRBV19,TRBD2,TGTGCCAGTAGTATAGCGTGGGGCGGGGGTAGCTCCTACAATGAGCAGTTCTTC,CASSIAWGGGSSYNEQFF
TRBJ2-2,-,TRBV6-2/TRBV6-3,TRBD2,TGTGCCAGCAGTCCCATAGCGGGAGTGACCCCCGGGGAGCTGTTTTTT,CASSPIAGVTPGELFF
TRBJ1-6,-,TRBV3-1/TRBV3-2,TRBD1,TGTGCCAGCAGGTCAAGAACAGGGGATAATTCACCCCTCCACTTT,CASRSRTGDNSPLHF
TRBJ1-5,-,TRBV7-2,-,TGTGCCAGCAGCAGTGCAGGGAATCAGCCCCAGCATTTT,CASSSAGNQPQHF
TRBJ2-1,-,TRBV7-3,-,TGTGCCAGCAGCCCGACGGGGGGCCCTGGAAATGAGCAGTTCTTC,CASSPTGGPGNEQFF
TRBJ2-2,-,TRBV28,-,TGTGCCAGCAGTCCCCGAGGCGGGACCCCCGGGGAGCTGTTTTTT,CASSPRGGTPGELFF